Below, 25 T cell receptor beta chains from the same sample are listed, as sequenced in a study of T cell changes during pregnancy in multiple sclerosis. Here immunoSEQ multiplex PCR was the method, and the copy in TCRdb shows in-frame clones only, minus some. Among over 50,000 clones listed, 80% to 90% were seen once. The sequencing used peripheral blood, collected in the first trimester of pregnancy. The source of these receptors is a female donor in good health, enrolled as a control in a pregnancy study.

The CDR3 DNA is TGTGCCAGTAGTATAGGGGGCAGCGCGGCCGAGCAGTACTTC. Translating it yields CASSIGGSAAEQYF. V usage is TRBV19 and J usage is TRBJ2-7; a possible D gene is TRBD1 (5 bases). Germline values: CDR1 LNHDA, CDR2 SQIVND (reference sequence). Trimming pared 1 base from V and 6 bases from J, leaving 13 bases between. CDR3 length: 14 amino acids.

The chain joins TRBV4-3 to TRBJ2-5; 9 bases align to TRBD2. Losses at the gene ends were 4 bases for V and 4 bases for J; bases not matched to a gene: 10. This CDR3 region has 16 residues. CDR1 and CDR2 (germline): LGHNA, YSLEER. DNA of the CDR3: TGCGCCAGCAGCCCCGCCCTGCGGGGGGGCCTAGAGACCCAGTACTTC. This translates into CASSPALRGGLETQYF.

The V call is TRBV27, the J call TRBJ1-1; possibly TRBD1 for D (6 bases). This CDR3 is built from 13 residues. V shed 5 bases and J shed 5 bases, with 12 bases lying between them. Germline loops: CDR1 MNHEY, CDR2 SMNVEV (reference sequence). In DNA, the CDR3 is TGTGCCAGCAGTACACGAAGGGGGACTGAAGCTTTCTTT. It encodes CASSTRRGTEAFF.

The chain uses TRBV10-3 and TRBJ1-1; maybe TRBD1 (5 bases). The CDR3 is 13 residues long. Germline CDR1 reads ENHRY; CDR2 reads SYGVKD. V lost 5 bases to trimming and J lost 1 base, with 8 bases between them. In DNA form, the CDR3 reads TGTGCCATCAGTTACGACAGGAACACTGAAGCTTTCTTT. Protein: CAISYDRNTEAFF.

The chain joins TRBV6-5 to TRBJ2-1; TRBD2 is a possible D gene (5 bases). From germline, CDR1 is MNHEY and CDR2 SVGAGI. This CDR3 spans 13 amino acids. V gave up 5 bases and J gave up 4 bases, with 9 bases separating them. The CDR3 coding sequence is TGTGCCAGCAGTCTCGGGATGTACAATGAGCAGTTCTTC. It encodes CASSLGMYNEQFF.

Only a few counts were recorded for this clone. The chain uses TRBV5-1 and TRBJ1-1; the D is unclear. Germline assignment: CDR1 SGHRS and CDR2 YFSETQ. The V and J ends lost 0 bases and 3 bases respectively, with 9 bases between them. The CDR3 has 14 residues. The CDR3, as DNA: TGCGCCAGCAGCTTGGACAGATTGGACACTGAAGCTTTCTTT. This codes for CASSLDRLDTEAFF. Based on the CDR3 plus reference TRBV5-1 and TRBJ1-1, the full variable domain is KAGVTQTPRYLIKTRGQQVTLSCSPISGHRSVSWYQQTPGQGLQFLFEYFSETQRNKGNFPGRFSGRQFSNSRSEMNVSTLELGDSALYLCASSLDRLDTEAFFGQGTRLTVV.

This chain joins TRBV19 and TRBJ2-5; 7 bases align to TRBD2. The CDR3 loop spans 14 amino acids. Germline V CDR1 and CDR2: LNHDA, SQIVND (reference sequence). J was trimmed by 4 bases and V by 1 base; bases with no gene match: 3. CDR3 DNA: TGTGCCAGTAGTATAGGGGGGGGAGGAGAGACCCAGTACTTC. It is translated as CASSIGGGGETQYF.

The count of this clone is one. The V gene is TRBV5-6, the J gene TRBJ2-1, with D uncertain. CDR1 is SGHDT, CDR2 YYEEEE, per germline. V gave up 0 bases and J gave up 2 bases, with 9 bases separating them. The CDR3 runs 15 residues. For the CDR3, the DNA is TGTGCCAGCAGCTTGGTTCAGATGGCCTACAATGAGCAGTTCTTC. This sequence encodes CASSLVQMAYNEQFF. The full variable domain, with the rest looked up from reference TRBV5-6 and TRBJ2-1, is DAGVTQSPTHLIKTRGQQVTLRCSPKSGHDTVSWYQQALGQGPQFIFQYYEEEERQRGNFPDRFSGHQFPNYSSELNVNALLLGDSALYLCASSLVQMAYNEQFFGPGTRLTVL.

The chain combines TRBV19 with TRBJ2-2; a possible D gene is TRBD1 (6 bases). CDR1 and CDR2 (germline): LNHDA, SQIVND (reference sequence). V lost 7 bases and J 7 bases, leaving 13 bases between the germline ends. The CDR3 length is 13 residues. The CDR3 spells CASNLQGYGELFF. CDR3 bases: TGTGCCAGTAATCTTCAGGGGTACGGGGAGCTGTTTTTT. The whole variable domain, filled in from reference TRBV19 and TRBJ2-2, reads DGGITQSPKYLFRKEGQNVTLSCEQNLNHDAMYWYRQDPGQGLRLIYYSQIVNDFQKGDIAEGYSVSREKKESFPLTVTSAQKNPTAFYLCASNLQGYGELFFGEGSRLTVL.

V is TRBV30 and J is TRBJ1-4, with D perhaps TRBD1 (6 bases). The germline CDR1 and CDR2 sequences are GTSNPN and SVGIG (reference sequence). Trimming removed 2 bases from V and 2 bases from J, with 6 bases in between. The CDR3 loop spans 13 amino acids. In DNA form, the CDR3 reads TGTGCCTGGAGTACAGGGACTAATGAAAAACTGTTTTTT. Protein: CAWSTGTNEKLFF. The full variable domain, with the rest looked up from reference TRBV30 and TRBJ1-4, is SQTIHQWPATLVQPVGSPLSLECTVEGTSNPNLYWYRQAAGRGLQLLFYSVGIGQISSEVPQNLSASRPQDRQFILSSKKLLLSDSGFYLCAWSTGTNEKLFFGSGTQLSVL.

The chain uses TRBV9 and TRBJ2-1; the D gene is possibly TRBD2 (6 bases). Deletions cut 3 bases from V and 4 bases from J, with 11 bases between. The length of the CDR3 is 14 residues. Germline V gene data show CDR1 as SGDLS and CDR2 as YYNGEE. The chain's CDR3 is CASSGGTPYNEQFF. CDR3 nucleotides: TGTGCCAGCAGCGGCGGGACTCCGTACAATGAGCAGTTCTTC. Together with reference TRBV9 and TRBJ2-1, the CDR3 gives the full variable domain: DSGVTQTPKHLITATGQRVTLRCSPRSGDLSVYWYQQSLDQGLQFLIQYYNGEERAKGNILERFSAQQFPDLHSELNLSSLELGDSALYFCASSGGTPYNEQFFGPGTRLTVL.

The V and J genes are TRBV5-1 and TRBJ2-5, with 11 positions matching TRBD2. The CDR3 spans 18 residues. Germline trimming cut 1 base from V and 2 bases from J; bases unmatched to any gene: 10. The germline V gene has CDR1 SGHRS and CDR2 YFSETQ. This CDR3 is CASSLRGGPSGGQETQYF. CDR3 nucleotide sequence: TGCGCCAGCAGCTTGAGGGGCGGGCCTAGCGGGGGGCAAGAGACCCAGTACTTC.

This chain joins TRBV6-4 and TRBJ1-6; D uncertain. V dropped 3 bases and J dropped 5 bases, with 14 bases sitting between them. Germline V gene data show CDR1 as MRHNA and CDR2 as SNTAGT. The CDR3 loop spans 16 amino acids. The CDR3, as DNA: TGTGCCAGCAGTGAATCAGGTGTAAGCAATAATTCACCCCTCCACTTT. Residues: CASSESGVSNNSPLHF.

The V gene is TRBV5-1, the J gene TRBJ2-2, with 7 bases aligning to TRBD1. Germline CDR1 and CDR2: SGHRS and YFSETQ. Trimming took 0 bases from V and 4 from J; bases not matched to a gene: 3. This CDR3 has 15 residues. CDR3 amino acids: CASSLEGAATGELFF. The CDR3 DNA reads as TGCGCCAGCAGCTTGGAGGGGGCGGCCACCGGGGAGCTGTTTTTT. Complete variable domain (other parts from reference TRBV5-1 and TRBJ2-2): KAGVTQTPRYLIKTRGQQVTLSCSPISGHRSVSWYQQTPGQGLQFLFEYFSETQRNKGNFPGRFSGRQFSNSRSEMNVSTLELGDSALYLCASSLEGAATGELFFGEGSRLTVL.

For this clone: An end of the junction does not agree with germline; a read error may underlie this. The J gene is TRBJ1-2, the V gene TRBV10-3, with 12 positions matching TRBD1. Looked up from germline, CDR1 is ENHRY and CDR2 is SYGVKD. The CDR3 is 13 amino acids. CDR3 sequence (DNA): TGTGCCATCAGTGAGTCCGGGACAGGGGGCGAATTCTTC. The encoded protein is CAISESGTGGEFF.

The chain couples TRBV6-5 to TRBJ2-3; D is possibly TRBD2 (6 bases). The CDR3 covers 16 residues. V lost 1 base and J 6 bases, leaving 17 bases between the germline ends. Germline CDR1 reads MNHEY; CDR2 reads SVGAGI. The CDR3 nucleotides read TGTGCCAGCAGTTACTTCAGGACTCCGGGAGCGGATACGCAGTATTTT. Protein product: CASSYFRTPGADTQYF.

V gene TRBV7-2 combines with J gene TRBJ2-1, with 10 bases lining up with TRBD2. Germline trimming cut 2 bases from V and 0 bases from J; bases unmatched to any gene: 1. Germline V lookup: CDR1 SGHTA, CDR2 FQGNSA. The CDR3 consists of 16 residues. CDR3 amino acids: CASSLSGGASYNEQFF. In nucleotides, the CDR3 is TGTGCCAGCAGCTTAAGCGGGGGGGCCTCCTACAATGAGCAGTTCTTC. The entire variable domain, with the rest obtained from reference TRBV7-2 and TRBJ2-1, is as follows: GAGVSQSPSNKVTEKGKDVELRCDPISGHTALYWYRQSLGQGLEFLIYFQGNSAPDKSGLPSDRFSAERTGGSVSTLTIQRTQQEDSAVYLCASSLSGGASYNEQFFGPGTRLTVL.

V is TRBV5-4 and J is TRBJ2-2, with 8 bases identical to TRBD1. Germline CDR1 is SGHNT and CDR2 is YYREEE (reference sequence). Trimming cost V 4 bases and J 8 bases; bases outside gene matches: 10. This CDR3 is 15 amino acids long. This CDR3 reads CASSLKDRGTGELFF. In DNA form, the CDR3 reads TGTGCCAGCAGCCTCAAAGACAGGGGCACAGGGGAGCTGTTTTTT.

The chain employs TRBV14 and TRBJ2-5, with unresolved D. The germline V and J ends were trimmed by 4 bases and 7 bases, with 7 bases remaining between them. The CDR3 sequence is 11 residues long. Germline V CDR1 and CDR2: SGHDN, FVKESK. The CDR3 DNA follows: TGTGCCAGCAGCCCATCGGGGACCCAGTACTTC. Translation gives CASSPSGTQYF.

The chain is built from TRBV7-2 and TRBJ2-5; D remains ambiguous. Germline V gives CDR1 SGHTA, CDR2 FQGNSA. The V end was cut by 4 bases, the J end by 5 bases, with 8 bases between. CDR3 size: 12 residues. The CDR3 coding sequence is TGTGCCAGCAGCTCCCCCCCGGAGACCCAGTACTTC. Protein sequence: CASSSPPETQYF. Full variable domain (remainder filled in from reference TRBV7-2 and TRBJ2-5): GAGVSQSPSNKVTEKGKDVELRCDPISGHTALYWYRQSLGQGLEFLIYFQGNSAPDKSGLPSDRFSAERTGGSVSTLTIQRTQQEDSAVYLCASSSPPETQYFGPGTRLLVL.

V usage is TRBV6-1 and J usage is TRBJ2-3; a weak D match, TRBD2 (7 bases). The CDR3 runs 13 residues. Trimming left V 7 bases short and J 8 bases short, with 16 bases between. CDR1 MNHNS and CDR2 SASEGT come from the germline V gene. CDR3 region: CASTGGWVGTQYF. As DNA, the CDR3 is TGTGCCAGCACGGGGGGCTGGGTCGGTACGCAGTATTTT.

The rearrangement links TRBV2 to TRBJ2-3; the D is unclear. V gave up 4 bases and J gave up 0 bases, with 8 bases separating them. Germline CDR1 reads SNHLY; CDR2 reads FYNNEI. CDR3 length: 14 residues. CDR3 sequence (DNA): TGTGCCAGCAGTGTCGAACGGAGCACAGATACGCAGTATTTT. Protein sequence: CASSVERSTDTQYF.

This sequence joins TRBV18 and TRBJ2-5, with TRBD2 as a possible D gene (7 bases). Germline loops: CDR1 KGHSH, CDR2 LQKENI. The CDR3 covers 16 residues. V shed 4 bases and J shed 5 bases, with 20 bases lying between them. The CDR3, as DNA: TGTGCCAGCTCACTCGAAGGGGGGGGCCTTCGGGAGACCCAGTACTTC. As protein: CASSLEGGGLRETQYF.

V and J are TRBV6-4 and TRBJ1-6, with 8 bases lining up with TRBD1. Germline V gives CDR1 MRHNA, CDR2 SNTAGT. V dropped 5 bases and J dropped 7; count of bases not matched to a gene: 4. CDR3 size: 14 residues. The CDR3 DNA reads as TGTGCCAGCAGTCCCGACAGGGGCAATTCACCCCTCCACTTT. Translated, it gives CASSPDRGNSPLHF.

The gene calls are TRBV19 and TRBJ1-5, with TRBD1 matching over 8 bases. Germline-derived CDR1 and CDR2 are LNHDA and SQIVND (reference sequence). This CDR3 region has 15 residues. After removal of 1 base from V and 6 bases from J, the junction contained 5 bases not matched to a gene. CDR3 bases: TGTGCCAGTAGTATAGGGACAGGGTTGGTTCAGCCCCAGCATTTT. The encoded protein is CASSIGTGLVQPQHF.